This T cell receptor beta chain was sequenced in a study of blood T cell repertoires in COVID-19. Background on the study: Acute-phase and convalescent COVID-19 samples originated in the United States, Italy and Spain.

CDR3 length: 15 residues. V lost 3 bases to trimming and J lost 6 bases; unmatched junction nucleotides: 8. Germline V CDR1 and CDR2: DFQATT, SNEGSKA (reference sequence). Libraries were prepared by immunoSEQ multiplex PCR; TCRdb keeps only in-frame clonotypes and omits some of them. This sample has approximately 300,000 clones; around nine tenths occur once, and the top ten carry less than 3%. The study counted Cohort 3 donors as recovered given two negative PCRs, clearance, or symptom resolution. Sequenced material: PBMCs or T cells enriched from blood (not recorded which). The V call is TRBV20-1, the J call TRBJ2-1; 10 bases fit TRBD2. This clonotype was obtained from a young woman who had recovered from COVID-19. The CDR3 nucleotides are TGCAGTGCTAGTCGCTTAGCGGGAGGCGGCAATGAGCAGTTCTTC. Amino acid sequence: CSASRLAGGGNEQFF.